These 17 T cell receptor beta chains share one sample of origin, sequenced in a study of T cell responses to AZD1222 COVID-19 vaccine. Profiled with immunoSEQ multiplex PCR; TCRdb holds only in-frame clones, not every one. The table has 160,000 or so clones, 90% to 95% seen once; the top ten hold approximately 5.5%. The sample here was peripheral blood, taken 28 days after the second AZD1222 dose. Every receptor here comes from an adult who received the AZD1222 COVID-19 vaccine.

The chain carries TRBV19 and TRBJ1-1; 11 nucleotides align to TRBD1. Germline V lookup: CDR1 LNHDA, CDR2 SQIVND (reference sequence). After removal of 6 bases from V and 4 bases from J, the junction contained 4 bases not matched to a gene. The CDR3 runs 14 residues. The CDR3 sequence: CASRPGQGGTEAFF. In DNA form, the CDR3 reads TGTGCCAGTAGACCGGGACAGGGGGGCACTGAAGCTTTCTTT.

This rearrangement joins TRBV10-2 to TRBJ1-6, with D uncertain. CDR1 and CDR2 (germline): WSHSY, SAAADI. The CDR3 sequence is 16 residues long. V lost 0 bases, J lost 4 bases, and 10 bases lay in between. The CDR3 loop is CASSESSLGYNSPLHF. The DNA of the CDR3 is TGCGCCAGCAGTGAGTCGAGTTTGGGGTATAATTCACCCCTCCACTTT.

In this sample, this clone turned up once. This chain connects TRBV21-1 to TRBJ2-2; the table's D call, TRBD2, has no DNA check behind it. TRBV21-1 is a listed pseudogene. This CDR3 comprises 16 residues. The CDR3 nucleotides are TGTGCCAGCACCGGGACTAGCGGGACTGTCCCCGGGGAGCTGTTTTTT. Translation: CASTGTSGTVPGELFF.

V is TRBV2 and J is TRBJ2-1; TRBD1 matches 7 bases. Germline CDR1 and CDR2: SNHLY and FYNNEI. With V trimmed by 7 bases and J by 3 bases, 3 bases remained unmatched. The CDR3 length is 13 residues. DNA of the CDR3: TGTGCCAGCAAAGGGGGCGGCTACAATGAGCAGTTCTTC. It encodes CASKGGGYNEQFF.

V is TRBV28 and J is TRBJ1-1; D might be TRBD1 (6 bases). Germline V gives CDR1 MDHEN, CDR2 SYDVKM. The CDR3 totals 11 residues. Trimming took 10 bases from V and 5 from J, leaving 11 bases between them. The CDR3 DNA reads as TGTGCCACACAGGGAAATACTGAAGCTTTCTTT. Amino acids: CATQGNTEAFF.

This clone was counted a single time. The chain employs TRBV7-2 and TRBJ2-4; D is possibly TRBD2 (5 bases). V was pared by 1 base and J by 15 bases, with 19 bases between. The CDR3 runs to 14 residues. CDR1 is SGHTA, CDR2 FQGNSA, per germline. CDR3 loop: CASSLVTQASQPYF. DNA of the CDR3: TGTGCCAGCAGCTTAGTGACCCAGGCTAGCCAACCGTACTTC.

The chain has TRBV18 and TRBJ1-4; 7 nucleotides align to TRBD1. The CDR3 sequence is 15 residues long. Per the germline V gene, CDR1 is KGHSH and CDR2 is LQKENI. With 3 bases clipped from V and 1 base from J, the junction kept 2 bases outside the gene matches. In DNA, the CDR3 is TGTGCCAGCTCACCTTCAGGGGGAACTAATGAAAAACTGTTTTTT. It is translated as CASSPSGGTNEKLFF.

The chain recombines TRBV4-1 with TRBJ1-1, with 8 bases identical to TRBD1. The V gene's germline CDR1 is MGHRA and CDR2 YSYEKL. With V trimmed by 4 bases and J by 3 bases, 7 bases remained unmatched. The CDR3 runs to 15 residues. The CDR3 loop reads CASSPGQAGDTEAFF. CDR3 DNA: TGCGCCAGCAGCCCGGGACAGGCGGGCGACACTGAAGCTTTCTTT.

This chain joins TRBV23-1 and TRBJ1-5; TRBD1 aligns across 9 bases. TRBV23-1 is given ORF status, its function remaining uncertain. This CDR3 spans 17 amino acids. V shed 3 bases and J 12 bases; nucleotides not matched to a gene: 18. The CDR3 loop is CASSHRNRDRVILLQHF. In DNA, the CDR3 is TGCGCCAGCAGTCATCGAAACCGGGACAGGGTCATTCTGCTCCAGCATTTT.

This clone was counted only a few times. This chain uses TRBV29-1 with TRBJ1-1; 7 bases line up with TRBD1. This CDR3 is built from 14 residues. The V gene's germline CDR1 is SQVTM and CDR2 ANQGSEA. With V trimmed by 5 bases and J by 8 bases, 14 bases remained unmatched. The chain's CDR3 is CSVFPTGVGSEAFF. The DNA for the CDR3 is TGCAGCGTTTTCCCCACAGGGGTAGGCTCCGAAGCTTTCTTT.

This sequence joins TRBV27 and TRBJ2-7; 12 nucleotides align to TRBD1. The CDR3 is made up of 16 amino acids. V lost 0 bases and J lost 1; bases outside the gene matches: 1. CDR1 and CDR2 from the germline V gene are MNHEY and SMNVEV (reference sequence). CDR3: CASSLSGQGASYEQYF. The DNA of the CDR3 is TGTGCCAGCAGTTTATCGGGACAGGGGGCGTCCTACGAGCAGTACTTC.

The chain combines TRBV28 with TRBJ2-7; D unresolved. Germline assignment: CDR1 MDHEN and CDR2 SYDVKM. The CDR3 has 10 residues. Trimming removed 3 bases at V and 12 bases at J, with 9 bases between. In nucleotides, the CDR3 is TGTGCCAGCAGTTTCGGCCGTACGTACTTC. Its translation is CASSFGRTYF.

The chain combines TRBV27 with TRBJ2-3; 9 positions agree with TRBD1. J lost 4 bases, V lost 5 bases, and 7 bases had no gene match. This CDR3 spans 15 amino acids. Per germline, CDR1 MNHEY and CDR2 SMNVEV (reference sequence). The DNA of the CDR3 is TGTGCCAGCAGTCCGACAGGGGGTAAGGCAGATACGCAGTATTTT. It specifies CASSPTGGKADTQYF.

The V call is TRBV27, the J call TRBJ2-7; 11 positions match TRBD1. The CDR3 has 15 amino acids. Losses at the gene ends were 2 bases for V and 4 bases for J; bases not matched to a gene: 4. CDR1 is MNHEY, CDR2 SMNVEV, per germline (reference sequence). For the CDR3, the DNA is TGTGCCAGCAGTTTAAGGACAGGGGGCGAGTACGAGCAGTACTTC. Translation: CASSLRTGGEYEQYF.

This clone was picked up a small number of times. The genes are TRBV6-2 or TRBV6-3 and TRBJ2-4; tentative D call: TRBD2 (6 bases). The CDR3 has 17 residues. Germline values: CDR1 MNHEY, CDR2 SVGEGT. V was cut by 2 bases and J by 1 base, with 15 bases left in between. The CDR3 DNA reads TGTGCCAGCAGTTACGTAGCCGGGAGAACTGCCAAAAACATTCAGTACTTC. Its translation: CASSYVAGRTAKNIQYF.

The CDR3 protein is CASSNPGQGLNYGYTF. CDR3 sequence (DNA): TGTGCCAGCAGCAATCCGGGACAGGGCTTAAACTATGGCTACACCTTC. The rearrangement joins TRBV11-2 to TRBJ1-2; 9 bases fit TRBD1. V dropped 5 bases and J dropped 2; count of bases not matched to a gene: 9. The CDR3 extends over 16 amino acids. Germline CDR1 and CDR2: SGHAT and FQNNGV.

The chain employs TRBV20-1 and TRBJ1-1; D gene ambiguous. This CDR3 has 10 amino acids. Per the germline V gene, CDR1 is DFQATT and CDR2 is SNEGSKA (reference sequence). Trimming removed 5 bases at V and 5 bases at J, with 6 bases between. CDR3 region: CSAAKTEAFF. The CDR3 DNA sequence: TGCAGTGCTGCAAAGACTGAAGCTTTCTTT.